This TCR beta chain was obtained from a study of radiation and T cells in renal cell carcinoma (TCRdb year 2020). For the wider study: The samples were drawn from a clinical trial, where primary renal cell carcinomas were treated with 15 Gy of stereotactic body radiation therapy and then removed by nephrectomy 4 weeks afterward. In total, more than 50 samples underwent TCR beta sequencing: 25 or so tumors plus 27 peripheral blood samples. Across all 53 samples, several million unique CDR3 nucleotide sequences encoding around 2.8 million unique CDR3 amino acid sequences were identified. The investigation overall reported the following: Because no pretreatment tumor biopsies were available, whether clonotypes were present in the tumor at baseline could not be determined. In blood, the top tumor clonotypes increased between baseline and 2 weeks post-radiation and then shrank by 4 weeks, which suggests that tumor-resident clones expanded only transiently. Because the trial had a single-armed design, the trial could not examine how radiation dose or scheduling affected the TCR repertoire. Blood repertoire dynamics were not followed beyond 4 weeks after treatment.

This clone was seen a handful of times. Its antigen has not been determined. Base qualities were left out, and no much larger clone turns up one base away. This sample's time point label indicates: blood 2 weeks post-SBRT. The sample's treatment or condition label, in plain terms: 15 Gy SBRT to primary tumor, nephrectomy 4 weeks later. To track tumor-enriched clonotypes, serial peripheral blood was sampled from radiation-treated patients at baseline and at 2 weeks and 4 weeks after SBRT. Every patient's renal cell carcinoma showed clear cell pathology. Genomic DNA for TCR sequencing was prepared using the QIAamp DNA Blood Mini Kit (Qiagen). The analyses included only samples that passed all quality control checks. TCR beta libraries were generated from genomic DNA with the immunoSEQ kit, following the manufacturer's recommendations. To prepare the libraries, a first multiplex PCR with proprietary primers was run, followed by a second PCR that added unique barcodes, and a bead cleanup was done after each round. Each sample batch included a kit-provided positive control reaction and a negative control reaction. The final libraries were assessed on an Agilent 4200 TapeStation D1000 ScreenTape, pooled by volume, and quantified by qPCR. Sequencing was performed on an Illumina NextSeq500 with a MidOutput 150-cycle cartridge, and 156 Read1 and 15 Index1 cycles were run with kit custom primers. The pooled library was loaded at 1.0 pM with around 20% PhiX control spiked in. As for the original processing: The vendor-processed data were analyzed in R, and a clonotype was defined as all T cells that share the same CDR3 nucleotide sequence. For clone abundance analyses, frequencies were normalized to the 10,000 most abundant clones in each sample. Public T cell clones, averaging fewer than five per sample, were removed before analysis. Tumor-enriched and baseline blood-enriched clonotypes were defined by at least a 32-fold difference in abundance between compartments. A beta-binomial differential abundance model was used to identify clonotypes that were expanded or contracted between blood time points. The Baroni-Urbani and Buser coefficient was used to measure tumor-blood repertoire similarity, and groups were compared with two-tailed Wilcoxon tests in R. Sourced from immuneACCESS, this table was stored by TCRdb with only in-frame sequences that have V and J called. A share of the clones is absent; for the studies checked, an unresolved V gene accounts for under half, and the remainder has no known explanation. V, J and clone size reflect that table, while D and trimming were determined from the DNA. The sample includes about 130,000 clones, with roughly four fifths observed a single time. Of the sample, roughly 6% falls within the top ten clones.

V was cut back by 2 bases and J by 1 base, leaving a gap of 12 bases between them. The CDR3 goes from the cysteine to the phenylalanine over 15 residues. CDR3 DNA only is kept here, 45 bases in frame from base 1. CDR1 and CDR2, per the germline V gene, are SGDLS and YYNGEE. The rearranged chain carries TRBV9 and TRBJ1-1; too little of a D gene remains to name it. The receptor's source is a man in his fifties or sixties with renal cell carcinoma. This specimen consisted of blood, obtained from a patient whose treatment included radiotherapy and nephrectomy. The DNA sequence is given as TGTGCCAGCAGCGTTACACCTTACTGGAACACTGAAGCTTTCTTT. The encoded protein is CASSVTPYWNTEAFF.